The source of this TCR beta chain is a study of lung T cells in sarcoidosis with Löfgren's syndrome. Study overall: Sarcoidosis features CD4+ T cell accumulation in bronchoalveolar lavage fluid.

Germline V gene lookup returns CDR1 LGHNA and CDR2 YNFKEQ. V gave up 5 bases and J gave up 5 bases, with 10 bases separating them. This CDR3 has 12 residues. MiXCR was run by TCRdb on the reads, yielding one entry per CDR3 protein. The table has 9,300 or so distinct CDR3 sequences, approximately 20% seen once. Study-wide findings and caveats: The most expanded V genes in Löfgren's patients were reportedly TRAV12-1 and TRBV2.

In this sample, this clonotype turned up many times. Its antigen is unidentified. Sequences were obtained from CD4+ T cells from bronchoalveolar lavage. This chain joins TRBV4-2 and TRBJ2-7; a possible D gene is TRBD1 (6 bases). This TCR derives from a human donor with sarcoidosis (Löfgren's syndrome or another form), or a control subject (not recorded which). The CDR3 nucleotides read TGTGCCAGCAGCGGGACAAGGGACGAGCAGTACTTC. It encodes CASSGTRDEQYF.